This TCR beta chain was retrieved from a study of lymphopenia after photon versus proton radiotherapy (dated by TCRdb to the late 2010s). About the investigation overall: The study compared the immunological effects of photon versus proton radiation therapy in patients with gastrointestinal tumors who developed high-grade lymphopenia. A cohort of some 21 patients with gastrointestinal tumors who received either photon or proton therapy and subsequently developed lymphopenia was included. The goal of the study was to describe how the two radiation modalities differ in their effects on the immune system.

In regard to this clone: This receptor's antigen is unknown. Within one base of it there is no much larger clone, and no base qualities were kept.

Measured from the cysteine to the phenylalanine, the CDR3 is 14 residues long. The CDR3 DNA has 42 bases and is translated from base 1. V lost 6 bases and J lost 5 bases, and the count of bases not matched to a germline gene is 8. In the germline V gene, CDR1 corresponds to ENHRY and CDR2 to SYGVKD. What the research found in general, with its limitations: During treatment, patients who received photon therapy lost naive T cells and TCR diversity and gained effector/memory populations, whereas patients who received proton therapy remained relatively stable. Among patients across the cohort who died, overall survival time showed an inverse correlation with a larger post-nadir drop in TCR diversity. The authors looked at the survival association only in patients who died, and they framed better survival with proton therapy as a possibility rather than a demonstrated result. After the lymphocyte count nadir, repertoires from photon-treated patients showed oligoclonal expansion, particularly of CD8+ Temra cells, and this expansion drove the decline in diversity.

The receptor library was made with the immunoSEQ multiplex PCR assay. T cell repertoires were profiled with deep sequencing of rearranged TCR beta loci together with multiparametric flow cytometry. In TCRdb, the immuneACCESS table is reduced to in-frame sequences with V and J assigned. These tables do not hold every clone; where another copy was compared, an unresolved V gene accounts for under half, and the others remain unexplained. This sample lists about 26,000 clones; around 85% were detected once. The top ten hold 4% to 6.5% of the sample. The receptor was isolated from a man in his thirties or forties with gastric cancer. The chain couples TRBV10-3 to TRBJ2-7, with 9 bases aligning to TRBD1. Sequenced material: peripheral blood, taken from a patient treated with photon-based radiotherapy. CDR3 reads: CAISKDRGSNEQYF. The nucleotide sequence is given as TGTGCCATCAGCAAGGACAGGGGTAGTAACGAGCAGTACTTC.